This TCR beta chain appears in the sequencing data of a study of T cells in Graves' hyperthyroidism and ophthalmopathy. Study in general: The blood sample was taken at first diagnosis, before treatment began. Study results and limitations: Using 13 V-J features, a model discriminated ophthalmopathy from stable hyperthyroidism.

The V gene's germline CDR1 is SGHDT and CDR2 YYEEEE. The ends lost 2 bases at V and 6 bases at J; junction bases unmatched: 6. The CDR3 consists of 15 residues. The investigators amplified TCR beta CDR3 regions from RNA transcripts. First-round RT-PCR of the TCR CDR3 relied on the HTBI primer set. MiXCR, applied by TCRdb to the multiplex PCR reads, yields one record per CDR3 protein. The repertoire holds around 690,000 distinct CDR3 sequences, with around 15% as singletons. The sample holds a few counts of this clonotype. Its antigen is not identified. What was sequenced was blood. The V and J genes are TRBV5-6 and TRBJ2-3; 10 bases are a match to TRBD2. The TCR originated in a man aged 45-65 years with Graves' hyperthyroidism. The CDR3 region is CASSLEAGGADTQYF. As DNA, the CDR3 is TGTGCCAGCAGCTTAGAAGCGGGAGGGGCGGATACGCAGTATTTT.